This entry concerns a single T cell receptor (beta chain). Its specificity is unknown. Using its own MiXCR run on the RT-PCR reads, TCRdb lists one record per CDR3 protein. The sample includes about 610,000 distinct CDR3 sequences, around 15% of them seen just once. With 2 bases removed from V and 2 bases from J, the gap between germline ends came to 8 bases. The CDR3 sequence is 13 residues long. From germline, CDR1 is DFQATT and CDR2 SNEGSKA (reference sequence). These data originate in a study of response to subunit inactivated influenza vaccine. Overall study findings and caveats: After each seasonal influenza vaccination, few new T cells are recruited, the authors suggested.

The TCR was taken from a man aged 50 to 60 who received an inactivated influenza vaccine. The chain uses TRBV20-1 and TRBJ2-3; D is uncertain. Material: PBMCs from blood, obtained 11 to 12 days after vaccination. The CDR3 protein is CSARHIPTDTQYF. The CDR3 DNA follows: TGCAGTGCTAGACATATCCCCACAGATACGCAGTATTTT.